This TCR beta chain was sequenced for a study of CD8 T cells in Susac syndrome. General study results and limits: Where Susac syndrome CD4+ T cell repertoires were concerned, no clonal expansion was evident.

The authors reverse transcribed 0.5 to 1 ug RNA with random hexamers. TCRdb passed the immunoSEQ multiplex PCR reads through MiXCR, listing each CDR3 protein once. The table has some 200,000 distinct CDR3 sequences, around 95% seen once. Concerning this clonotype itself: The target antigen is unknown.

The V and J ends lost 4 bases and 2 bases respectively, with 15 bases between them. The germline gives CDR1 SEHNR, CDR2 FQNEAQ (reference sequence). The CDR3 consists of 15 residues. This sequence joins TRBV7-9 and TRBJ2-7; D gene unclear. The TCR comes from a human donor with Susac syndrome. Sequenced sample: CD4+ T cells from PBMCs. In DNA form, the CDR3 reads TGTGCCAGCAGCTACCGGTCCGACGTAACCTACGAGCAGTACTTC. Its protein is CASSYRSDVTYEQYF.